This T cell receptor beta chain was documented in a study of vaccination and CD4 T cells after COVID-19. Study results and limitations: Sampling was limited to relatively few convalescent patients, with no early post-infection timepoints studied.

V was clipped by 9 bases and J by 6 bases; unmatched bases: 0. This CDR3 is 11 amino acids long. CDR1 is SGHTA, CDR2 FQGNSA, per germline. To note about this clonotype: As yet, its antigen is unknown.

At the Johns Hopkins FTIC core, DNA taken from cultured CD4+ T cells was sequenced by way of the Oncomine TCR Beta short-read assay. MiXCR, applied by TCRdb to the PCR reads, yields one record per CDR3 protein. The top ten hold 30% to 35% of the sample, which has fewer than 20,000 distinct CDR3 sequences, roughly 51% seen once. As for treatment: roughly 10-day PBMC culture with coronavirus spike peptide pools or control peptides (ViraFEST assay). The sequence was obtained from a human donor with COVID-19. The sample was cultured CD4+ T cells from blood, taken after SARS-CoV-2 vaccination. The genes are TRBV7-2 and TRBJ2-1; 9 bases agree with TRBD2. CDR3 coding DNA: TGTGCCAGTAGCGGGGGCAATGAGCAGTTCTTC. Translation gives CASSGGNEQFF.